This T cell receptor beta chain was sequenced for a study of shared clonotypes between healthy human individuals. With V trimmed by 3 bases and J by 7 bases, 6 bases remained unmatched. This CDR3 contains 14 residues. Germline loops: CDR1 SGHAT, CDR2 FQNNGV. A CD45RA-negative memory subset and a CD45RA+ naive subset were separated from the CD4+ cells. In the authors' workflow: With immunoSEQ giving junction-only sequences and no quality scores, filtering differed. Assay: immunoSEQ multiplex PCR; the TCRdb copy retains only in-frame clones and omits some. Clone size and the V and J calls come from that table; the DNA yielded D and trimming. The repertoire holds roughly 2.4 million clones, with 90% to 97% as singletons.

The specimen sequenced was naive CD4+ T cells sorted from blood. Specified subset: CD45RA+ positively selected. The TCR comes from a man aged 18 to 35 in good health. The chain combines TRBV11-2 with TRBJ1-2, with 9 bases identical to TRBD1. In DNA, the CDR3 is TGTGCCAGCAGCTTTGCACAGGGGGCAGTTGGCTACACCTTC. Translated: CASSFAQGAVGYTF.